The T cell receptor beta chain under discussion was sequenced for a study of shared clonotypes between healthy human individuals. Turning to the study itself: CD8 memory received one plate per donor, CD8 naive two, CD4 memory three and CD4 naive three.

Trimming shortened V by 6 bases and J by 0 bases, and 9 bases separated the two germline ends. The CDR3 runs to 14 residues. Germline V gene lookup returns CDR1 MNHNY and CDR2 SVGAGI (reference sequence). Of note for this clone: Its antigen remains unknown.

Assay execution took place at the deep level. The data were produced by immunoSEQ multiplex PCR, yet TCRdb's version contains in-frame clones alone and is incomplete. Of 1,500,000 or so clones listed, roughly 98.5% are singletons. Study-wide results and caveats: Sorted-subset sequencing was shown by rarefaction to be incomplete despite large depth.

The clonotype comes from a young man in good health. The sample comprised naive CD4+ T cells sorted from blood. Subset indicated: CD45RA+ positively selected. The chain employs TRBV6-6 and TRBJ1-3, with D tentatively TRBD1 (5 bases). In DNA form, the CDR3 reads TGTGCCAGCAGGCAGACAGTCTCTGGAAACACCATATATTTT. It translates to CASRQTVSGNTIYF.